One TCR beta chain is described in this entry. What it binds is not known. This record comes from a study of OX40 agonist ivuxolimab in advanced cancers. About the research overall: Partial responses were achieved by three patients, one with hepatocellular carcinoma and two with cutaneous melanoma.

The assay was immunoSEQ multiplex PCR, and TCRdb's table has in-frame clones only and misses some. The sample records around 62,000 clones, 65% to 90% being singletons. Study-wide results and limits: The study did not work out the antigen specificity of the expanded peripheral T cells.

Trimming took off 4 bases at V and 3 bases at J, with 10 bases between the two ends. This CDR3 region has 14 residues. Per the germline V gene, CDR1 is MNHNS and CDR2 is SASEGT. This chain uses TRBV6-1 with TRBJ1-3, with D unclear. The receptor comes from an adult with an advanced solid tumor such as melanoma, head and neck, liver or kidney cancer. The sequencing here drew on CD4+ or CD8+ T cells sorted from blood, taken in a trial of the OX40 agonist ivuxolimab. CDR3 protein: CASSGEGFGNTIYF. The CDR3 nucleotides read TGTGCCAGCAGTGGGGAGGGCTTTGGAAACACCATATATTTT.